Presented here are 17 T cell receptor beta chains from one specimen sequenced in a study of OX40 agonist ivuxolimab in advanced cancers. Profiled with immunoSEQ multiplex PCR; TCRdb holds only in-frame clones, not every one. Of approximately 100,000 clones listed, 80% to 95% are singletons. The material was CD4+ or CD8+ T cells sorted from blood, obtained in a trial of the OX40 agonist ivuxolimab. The receptors originated from an adult with an advanced solid tumor such as melanoma, head and neck, liver or kidney cancer.

The V and J genes are TRBV29-1 and TRBJ2-1; 7 positions agree with TRBD1. CDR1 is SQVTM and CDR2 is ANQGSEA in the germline V gene. This CDR3 is 13 amino acids long. The ends lost 4 bases at V and 5 bases at J; junction bases unmatched: 5. CDR3 sequence: CSVVGTANNEQFF. In DNA form, the CDR3 reads TGCAGCGTTGTTGGGACAGCGAACAATGAGCAGTTCTTC.

The chain is built from TRBV7-6 and TRBJ2-7, with D maybe TRBD2 (6 bases). The CDR3 extends over 15 amino acids. Trimming pared 3 bases from V and 7 bases from J, leaving 19 bases between. Per the germline V gene, CDR1 is SGHVS and CDR2 is FNYEAQ. This CDR3 is CASSFNVGGVDEQYF. CDR3 nucleotide sequence: TGTGCCAGCAGCTTTAACGTTGGCGGGGTGGATGAGCAGTACTTC.

The chain employs TRBV11-3 and TRBJ2-2, with 10 bases that match TRBD1. This CDR3 spans 17 amino acids. V shed 5 bases, J shed 5 bases, and the junction held 11 bases outside the gene matches. Per germline, CDR1 SGHNT and CDR2 YENEEA. For the CDR3, the DNA is TGTGCCAGCAGCCCGACCGGGGGACAGGGGCAAACCGGGGAGCTGTTTTTT. Its protein is CASSPTGGQGQTGELFF.

The V call is TRBV11-3, the J call TRBJ1-1; no firm D call. CDR3 length equals 14 residues. The germline V gene encodes CDR1 SGHNT and CDR2 YENEEA. V lost 5 bases to trimming and J lost 1 base, with 11 bases between them. CDR3 in DNA: TGTGCCAGCAGCCTCGGACCTACGAACACTGAAGCTTTCTTT. This sequence encodes CASSLGPTNTEAFF.

V gene TRBV18 combines with J gene TRBJ2-1; D gene ambiguous. The CDR3 is 14 residues long. The germline gives CDR1 KGHSH, CDR2 LQKENI. V was pared by 0 bases and J by 7 bases, with 10 bases between. In nucleotides, the CDR3 is TGTGCCAGCTCACCACCGGCGGCTGTGAATGAGCAGTTCTTC. Residues: CASSPPAAVNEQFF.

V and J are TRBV28 and TRBJ1-2; D call uncertain. The CDR3 totals 15 residues. Germline V gene lookup returns CDR1 MDHEN and CDR2 SYDVKM. Trimming removed 3 bases at V and 3 bases at J, with 14 bases between. CDR3 residues: CASSLERVAYYGYTF. The CDR3 coding sequence is TGTGCCAGCAGTTTGGAGAGAGTGGCCTACTATGGCTACACCTTC.

The chain recombines TRBV7-9 with TRBJ2-7, with 7 bases aligning to TRBD1. CDR1 is SEHNR, CDR2 FQNEAQ, per germline (reference sequence). Trimming took 4 bases from V and 3 from J; bases not matched to a gene: 3. This CDR3 is built from 13 residues. CDR3 residues: CASSSTGYYEQYF. The CDR3 DNA reads TGTGCCAGCAGCTCGACAGGGTACTACGAGCAGTACTTC.

This clone turned up a few times. The V and J genes are TRBV7-3 and TRBJ2-3; TRBD2 matches at 10 bases. Unmatched junction bases numbered 8, after V lost 0 bases and J lost 5 bases. The CDR3 sequence is 17 residues long. CDR1 and CDR2 (germline): SGHTA, FQGTGA. The CDR3 nucleotides are TGTGCCAGCAGCTTAACCCCTAGCGGGAGTAGTGGAGATACGCAGTATTTT. It encodes CASSLTPSGSSGDTQYF.

The chain links TRBV6-1 to TRBJ2-5, with 9 bases aligning to TRBD2. CDR3 length: 15 amino acids. V lost 2 bases to trimming and J lost 2 bases; unmatched junction nucleotides: 3. The V gene's germline CDR1 is MNHNS and CDR2 SASEGT. The CDR3: CASSESLAGQETQYF. CDR3 nucleotide sequence: TGTGCCAGCAGTGAAAGCCTAGCGGGACAAGAGACCCAGTACTTC.

The chain joins TRBV6-5 to TRBJ2-3; unclear D gene. Trimming cost V 6 bases and J 2 bases, with 3 bases left between them. CDR1 is MNHEY and CDR2 is SVGAGI in the germline V gene. The CDR3 covers 11 residues. The CDR3 loop reads CASRLTDTQYF. DNA of the CDR3: TGTGCCAGCAGGCTCACAGATACGCAGTATTTT.

In nucleotides, the CDR3 is TGTGCCAGCAGCTTTTCAGGGCGATGGGCTGAAGCTTTCTTT. Protein product: CASSFSGRWAEAFF. This sequence joins TRBV7-9 and TRBJ1-1, with a weak D call TRBD1 (5 bases). The V gene's germline CDR1 is SEHNR and CDR2 FQNEAQ (reference sequence). The CDR3 length is 14 residues. V was cut by 3 bases and J by 6 bases, with 14 bases left in between.

This chain connects TRBV6-6 to TRBJ1-1, with TRBD1 matching over 9 bases. Germline V gene data show CDR1 as MNHNY and CDR2 as SVGAGI (reference sequence). The CDR3 sequence is 13 residues long. V gave up 7 bases and J gave up 10 bases; unmatched junction bases: 10. The CDR3 region is CASIEQGARGAFF. The CDR3 DNA follows: TGTGCCAGCATTGAACAGGGGGCGCGGGGAGCTTTCTTT.

This chain links TRBV5-1 with TRBJ1-2; 7 bases align to TRBD1. Per the germline V gene, CDR1 is SGHRS and CDR2 is YFSETQ. The CDR3 contains 15 residues. The junction had 11 bases not matched to a gene; V was cut back by 3 bases and J by 6 bases. The CDR3 here is CASSSGLGQVDGYTF. CDR3 bases: TGCGCCAGCAGCTCCGGACTTGGACAGGTGGATGGCTACACCTTC.

The chain uses TRBV11-2 and TRBJ2-3, with D possibly called TRBD1 or TRBD2 (6 bases each). The germline V gene encodes CDR1 SGHAT and CDR2 FQNNGV. This CDR3 has 13 amino acids. Trimming pared 3 bases from V and 4 bases from J, leaving 8 bases between. The CDR3 nucleotides are TGTGCCAGCAGCTTTAGGGGGGCAGATACGCAGTATTTT. It yields the protein CASSFRGADTQYF.

This sequence joins TRBV5-4 and TRBJ2-1; 15 positions agree with TRBD2. In germline, CDR1 is SGHNT, CDR2 YYREEE (reference sequence). V shed 3 bases and J 7 bases; nucleotides not matched to a gene: 2. This CDR3 spans 15 amino acids. The CDR3, as DNA: TGTGCCAGCAGCTCCGGACTAGCGGGAGGGAATGAGCAGTTCTTC. Translated: CASSSGLAGGNEQFF.

V gene TRBV19 combines with J gene TRBJ2-7; 7 positions match TRBD1. The CDR3 is made up of 14 amino acids. Germline CDR1 is LNHDA and CDR2 is SQIVND (reference sequence). V shed 5 bases, J shed 2 bases, and the junction held 6 bases outside the gene matches. The CDR3 protein is CASSGRTGAYEQYF. CDR3 coding DNA: TGTGCCAGTAGTGGAAGGACAGGCGCCTACGAGCAGTACTTC. The full variable domain, its missing parts supplied by reference TRBV19 and TRBJ2-7, is DGGITQSPKYLFRKEGQNVTLSCEQNLNHDAMYWYRQDPGQGLRLIYYSQIVNDFQKGDIAEGYSVSREKKESFPLTVTSAQKNPTAFYLCASSGRTGAYEQYFGPGTRLTVT.

The chain uses TRBV7-2 and TRBJ1-2, with D possibly being TRBD1 (6 bases). The CDR3 covers 15 residues. The V and J ends lost 1 base and 6 bases respectively, with 15 bases between them. From germline, CDR1 is SGHTA and CDR2 FQGNSA. This CDR3 reads CASSLDVSGGNGYTF. CDR3 in DNA: TGTGCCAGCAGCTTAGACGTCAGCGGGGGCAATGGCTACACCTTC.